The rows below give T cell receptor beta chains drawn from one sample of a study of shared T cell receptors in the human thymus. Some clones are missing from TCRdb's copy, which holds only in-frame ones; the method was immunoSEQ multiplex PCR. The table lists hundreds of thousands of clones, about 90% of them singletons. This same sample was also part of a study on human thymus T cells.

The material sequenced was thymocytes. The receptors shown here come from a boy under three years old with a congenital heart defect. Both conserved end residues are part of each CDR3. The order of the fields is clone size, J gene, D gene, V gene, CDR3 protein, CDR3 DNA. D genes are given only for firm matches. A clone size is listed for some rows: how often the clone was seen (once, few, many), or a class if it is expanded.

size: .; J: TRBJ1-5; D: TRBD1; V: TRBV5-6; CDR3: CASSATGLQPQHF; DNA: TGTGCCAGCAGCGCGACAGGGCTTCAGCCCCAGCATTTT
size: .; J: TRBJ1-5; D: .; V: TRBV18; CDR3: CASSPFRVGQPQHF; DNA: TGTGCCAGCTCACCGTTCAGGGTTGGGCAGCCCCAGCATTTT
size: .; J: TRBJ2-7; D: TRBD1; V: TRBV4-3; CDR3: CASSQDKVGRGQTTYEQYF; DNA: TGCGCCAGCAGCCAAGATAAAGTAGGACGGGGACAGACTACCTACGAGCAGTACTTC
size: .; J: TRBJ2-2; D: TRBD1; V: TRBV7-8; CDR3: CASSSRGQGATGELFF; DNA: TGTGCCAGCAGCTCCAGGGGTCAGGGGGCGACCGGGGAGCTGTTTTTT
size: once; J: TRBJ2-7; D: TRBD1; V: TRBV2; CDR3: CASTGQGAYEQYF; DNA: TGTGCCAGCACCGGACAGGGTGCCTACGAGCAGTACTTC
size: .; J: TRBJ2-3; D: .; V: TRBV15; CDR3: CATSSGLPRVPDTQYF; DNA: TGTGCCACCAGCAGTGGACTACCTAGAGTACCAGATACGCAGTATTTT
size: .; J: TRBJ1-2; D: .; V: TRBV13; CDR3: CASSLNQGRDYGHTF; DNA: TGTGCCAGCAGCTTAAATCAGGGGCGCGACTATGGCCACACCTTC
size: .; J: TRBJ1-6; D: .; V: TRBV9; CDR3: CASSVGAGLNSPLHF; DNA: TGTGCCAGCAGCGTAGGCGCAGGGCTTAATTCACCCCTCCACTTT
size: .; J: TRBJ2-3; D: .; V: TRBV4-1; CDR3: CASSQRGWASGVTDTQYF; DNA: TGCGCCAGCAGCCAAAGGGGGTGGGCTAGCGGTGTCACAGATACGCAGTATTTT
size: few; J: TRBJ2-3; D: TRBD2; V: TRBV18; CDR3: CASSPGPRLAGGSSDTQYF; DNA: TGTGCCAGCTCACCAGGTCCGCGACTAGCGGGAGGGAGCTCAGATACGCAGTATTTT
size: .; J: TRBJ1-3; D: .; V: TRBV9; CDR3: CASSPSSLSSGNTIYF; DNA: TGTGCCAGCAGCCCCTCCTCTCTTAGCTCTGGAAACACCATATATTTT
size: .; J: TRBJ2-1; D: TRBD2; V: TRBV5-4; CDR3: CASSPRTSGNNEQFF; DNA: TGTGCCAGCAGCCCGCGGACTAGCGGGAACAATGAGCAGTTCTTC
size: once; J: TRBJ2-2; D: .; V: TRBV6-5; CDR3: CASSNRTEGGELFF; DNA: TGTGCCAGCAGTAACCGGACAGAAGGTGGGGAGCTGTTTTTT
size: .; J: TRBJ1-3; D: .; V: TRBV6-5; CDR3: CASSYSGTYPGNTIYF; DNA: TGTGCCAGCAGTTACTCCGGGACTTACCCTGGAAACACCATATATTTT
size: once; J: TRBJ1-4; D: TRBD1; V: TRBV7-2; CDR3: CASSLVGQGPNEKLFF; DNA: TGTGCCAGCAGCTTAGTCGGACAGGGCCCCAATGAAAAACTGTTTTTT
size: .; J: TRBJ2-7; D: TRBD1; V: TRBV28; CDR3: CASSLSQGVSSYEQYF; DNA: TGTGCCAGCAGTTTATCACAGGGGGTCAGCTCCTACGAGCAGTACTTC
size: once; J: TRBJ1-5; D: .; V: TRBV2; CDR3: CASSERERGNQPQHF; DNA: TGTGCCAGCAGTGAAAGGGAGAGGGGCAATCAGCCCCAGCATTTT
size: .; J: TRBJ2-7; D: TRBD1; V: TRBV9; CDR3: CASSVGDSSYEQYF; DNA: TGTGCCAGCAGCGTCGGGGACAGCTCCTACGAGCAGTACTTC
size: .; J: TRBJ1-4; D: .; V: TRBV18; CDR3: CASSHIRCGGAEKLFF; DNA: TGTGCCAGCTCTCATATCAGATGCGGCGGGGCGGAAAAACTGTTTTTT
size: once; J: TRBJ1-5; D: .; V: TRBV7-2; CDR3: CASSLSPAGGNQPQHF; DNA: TGTGCCAGCAGCTTATCCCCCGCGGGGGGCAATCAGCCCCAGCATTTT
size: .; J: TRBJ1-5; D: .; V: TRBV19; CDR3: CASSPLGTLYQPQHF; DNA: TGTGCCAGTAGCCCCCTGGGGACACTTTATCAGCCCCAGCATTTT
size: .; J: TRBJ2-3; D: TRBD2; V: TRBV4-3; CDR3: CASSQETSGAPDTQYF; DNA: TGCGCCAGCAGCCAAGAAACTAGCGGGGCCCCAGATACGCAGTATTTT
size: .; J: TRBJ2-3; D: TRBD2; V: TRBV7-9; CDR3: CASSFSGLAGFPQGDTQYF; DNA: TGTGCCAGCAGCTTTTCCGGACTAGCGGGATTCCCGCAGGGAGATACGCAGTATTTT
size: .; J: TRBJ1-3; D: .; V: TRBV19; CDR3: CASSVGHDSGNTIYF; DNA: TGTGCCAGTAGTGTAGGACATGACTCTGGAAACACCATATATTTT
size: .; J: TRBJ1-4; D: .; V: TRBV7-9; CDR3: CASSLFQGLNEKLFF; DNA: TGTGCCAGCAGCTTATTTCAGGGCCTAAATGAAAAACTGTTTTTT
size: .; J: TRBJ1-2; D: .; V: TRBV4-3; CDR3: CASSQEDTIAYGYTF; DNA: TGCGCCAGCAGCCAAGAGGACACCATTGCCTATGGCTACACCTTC
size: .; J: TRBJ1-4; D: .; V: TRBV27; CDR3: CASSLATNEKLFF; DNA: TGTGCCAGCAGTCTCGCAACTAATGAAAAACTGTTTTTT
size: .; J: TRBJ1-2; D: .; V: TRBV27; CDR3: CASSFGREEYGYTF; DNA: TGTGCCAGCAGTTTTGGGAGGGAGGAGTATGGCTACACCTTC
size: once; J: TRBJ1-2; D: .; V: TRBV20-1; CDR3: CTHTGGLGYTF; DNA: TGCACCCACACCGGGGGGCTCGGCTACACCTTC
size: .; J: TRBJ1-1; D: TRBD1; V: TRBV29-1; CDR3: CSARASGQGNTEAFF; DNA: TGCAGCGCCAGGGCCTCGGGACAGGGGAACACTGAAGCTTTCTTT
size: .; J: TRBJ1-1; D: TRBD1; V: TRBV19; CDR3: CASSIDQDRRNTEAFF; DNA: TGTGCCAGTAGTATAGATCAGGACAGGCGGAACACTGAAGCTTTCTTT
size: .; J: TRBJ2-7; D: .; V: TRBV2; CDR3: CASTNDMARSYYEQYF; DNA: TGTGCCAGCACCAACGACATGGCCCGCTCATACTACGAGCAGTACTTC
size: .; J: TRBJ2-7; D: TRBD1; V: TRBV5-4; CDR3: CASSPRGRDEQYF; DNA: TGTGCCAGCAGCCCCAGGGGGCGGGACGAGCAGTACTTC
size: .; J: TRBJ2-7; D: TRBD2; V: TRBV7-2; CDR3: CASSPTRGSGSYEQYF; DNA: TGTGCCAGCAGCCCCACCCGGGGTAGCGGGAGCTACGAGCAGTACTTC
size: .; J: TRBJ2-2; D: TRBD1; V: TRBV4-3; CDR3: CASSITVDRGSSGELFF; DNA: TGCGCCAGCAGCATTACGGTCGACAGGGGATCTTCCGGGGAGCTGTTTTTT
size: few; J: TRBJ1-1; D: TRBD1; V: TRBV7-9; CDR3: CASSLVGQANTEAFF; DNA: TGTGCCAGCAGCTTGGTAGGACAGGCGAACACTGAAGCTTTCTTT
size: .; J: TRBJ2-7; D: TRBD1; V: TRBV14; CDR3: CASSQRQGSSYEQYF; DNA: TGTGCCAGCAGCCAAAGACAGGGATCTAGCTACGAGCAGTACTTC
size: once; J: TRBJ2-5; D: TRBD2; V: TRBV4-3; CDR3: CASSQITTGTSWETQYF; DNA: TGCGCCAGCAGCCAGATAACCACCGGGACTAGTTGGGAGACCCAGTACTTC
size: .; J: TRBJ2-3; D: TRBD2; V: TRBV6-4; CDR3: CASSKLGLAGVPTDTQYF; DNA: TGTGCCAGCAGTAAGCTAGGACTAGCGGGAGTCCCAACAGATACGCAGTATTTT
size: .; J: TRBJ1-2; D: .; V: TRBV7-6; CDR3: CASSWNSSSSYTF; DNA: TGTGCCAGCAGCTGGAACAGCTCCTCATCCTACACCTTC
size: .; J: TRBJ2-2; D: .; V: TRBV4-1; CDR3: CASSQGSVGELFF; DNA: TGCGCCAGCAGCCAAGGTAGTGTCGGGGAGCTGTTTTTT
size: .; J: TRBJ2-1; D: TRBD2; V: TRBV23-1; CDR3: CASLKERGGWSYNEQFF; DNA: TGCGCCAGCCTTAAAGAGCGGGGGGGCTGGTCCTACAATGAGCAGTTCTTC
size: .; J: TRBJ1-4; D: .; V: TRBV18; CDR3: CASSPLTDNEKLFF; DNA: TGTGCCAGCTCACCACTGACAGATAATGAAAAACTGTTTTTT
size: .; J: TRBJ2-5; D: TRBD2; V: TRBV9; CDR3: CASSVGSGGSRETQYF; DNA: TGTGCCAGCAGCGTAGGTAGCGGGGGGTCCCGGGAGACCCAGTACTTC
size: .; J: TRBJ2-7; D: TRBD2; V: TRBV6-5; CDR3: CASRWTSGDVGEQYF; DNA: TGTGCCAGCAGGTGGACTAGCGGGGATGTCGGCGAGCAGTACTTC
size: .; J: TRBJ1-3; D: .; V: TRBV19; CDR3: CASSPIQGTGNTIYF; DNA: TGTGCCAGTAGTCCGATACAGGGTACTGGAAACACCATATATTTT
size: .; J: TRBJ1-1; D: TRBD1; V: TRBV10-3; CDR3: CATRDSSVTEAFF; DNA: TGTGCCACCCGGGACAGTTCTGTCACTGAAGCTTTCTTT
size: .; J: TRBJ1-5; D: .; V: TRBV30; CDR3: CAWSVDSPRREVNQPQHF; DNA: TGTGCCTGGAGTGTAGACTCCCCCCGGAGGGAGGTAAATCAGCCCCAGCATTTT
size: .; J: TRBJ1-1; D: .; V: TRBV5-1; CDR3: CASSLALNTEAFF; DNA: TGCGCCAGCAGCTTAGCGCTGAACACTGAAGCTTTCTTT
size: .; J: TRBJ2-5; D: TRBD2; V: TRBV7-2; CDR3: CASSLGLAGDSQETQYF; DNA: TGTGCCAGCAGCTTAGGGCTAGCGGGGGACTCCCAAGAGACCCAGTACTTC
size: once; J: TRBJ1-2; D: .; V: TRBV25-1; CDR3: CASSGRTVGRGYTF; DNA: TGTGCCAGCAGTGGCAGGACTGTAGGACGTGGCTACACCTTC
size: .; J: TRBJ2-1; D: TRBD1; V: TRBV5-1; CDR3: CASSRDRSYNEQFF; DNA: TGCGCCAGCAGCAGGGACAGGAGTTACAATGAGCAGTTCTTC
size: .; J: TRBJ2-1; D: TRBD2; V: TRBV19; CDR3: CASSQPGLAGQEQFF; DNA: TGTGCCAGTAGCCAACCGGGACTAGCGGGACAAGAGCAGTTCTTC
size: .; J: TRBJ2-2; D: TRBD2; V: TRBV12-5; CDR3: CASAIAGANTGELFF; DNA: TGTGCTAGTGCTATAGCGGGAGCGAACACCGGGGAGCTGTTTTTT
size: .; J: TRBJ1-1; D: .; V: TRBV29-1; CDR3: CSVDSGGHGNTEAFF; DNA: TGCAGCGTTGATTCGGGGGGGCACGGGAACACTGAAGCTTTCTTT
size: few; J: TRBJ2-7; D: TRBD2; V: TRBV19; CDR3: CASSLAGGTYEQYF; DNA: TGTGCCAGTAGCCTAGCGGGAGGTACCTACGAGCAGTACTTC
size: .; J: TRBJ2-5; D: .; V: TRBV9; CDR3: CASSVGFVAGLETQYF; DNA: TGTGCCAGCAGCGTAGGGTTCGTTGCGGGGCTTGAGACCCAGTACTTC
size: .; J: TRBJ1-2; D: TRBD1; V: TRBV5-1; CDR3: CASSLIITGQTNYGYTF; DNA: TGCGCCAGCAGCTTGATAATCACGGGACAGACTAACTATGGCTACACCTTC
size: .; J: TRBJ2-3; D: .; V: TRBV7-2; CDR3: CASSDTGGLADTQYF; DNA: TGTGCCAGCAGCGATACGGGTGGGTTGGCAGATACGCAGTATTTT